This TCR beta chain was profiled in a study of patients and donors after allogeneic stem cell transplantation. Using its own MiXCR run on the RT-PCR reads, TCRdb lists one record per CDR3 protein. The table records 400,000 to 500,000 distinct CDR3 sequences, roughly 17% of them present only once. Trimming shortened V by 6 bases and J by 8 bases, and 13 bases separated the two germline ends. CDR3 length: 12 residues. CDR1 and CDR2 (germline): MNHNY, SVGAGI (reference sequence). Sequencing was performed on blood, either unsorted or a sorted T cell fraction (not recorded which). This sequence was found in a human donor who was either an allogeneic HSCT recipient or a stem cell or donor lymphocyte infusion donor (not recorded which). It is not recorded whose cells these are; they may come from a transplant donor. The gene calls are TRBV6-6 and TRBJ1-1; D is unresolved. This chain's CDR3 is CASRTTEREAFF. CDR3 in DNA: TGTGCCAGCAGGACTACAGAGAGAGAAGCTTTCTTT.